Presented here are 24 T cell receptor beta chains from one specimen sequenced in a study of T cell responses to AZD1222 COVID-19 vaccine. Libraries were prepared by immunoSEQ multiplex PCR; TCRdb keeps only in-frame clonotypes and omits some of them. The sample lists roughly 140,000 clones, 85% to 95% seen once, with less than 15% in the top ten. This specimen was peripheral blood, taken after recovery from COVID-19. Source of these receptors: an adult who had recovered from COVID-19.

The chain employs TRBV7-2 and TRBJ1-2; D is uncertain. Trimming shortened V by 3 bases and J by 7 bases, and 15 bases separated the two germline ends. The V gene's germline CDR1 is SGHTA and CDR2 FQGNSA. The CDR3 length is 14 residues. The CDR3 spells CASSLPRPERGYTF. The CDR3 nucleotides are TGTGCCAGCAGCTTGCCCCGCCCGGAGCGTGGCTACACCTTC.

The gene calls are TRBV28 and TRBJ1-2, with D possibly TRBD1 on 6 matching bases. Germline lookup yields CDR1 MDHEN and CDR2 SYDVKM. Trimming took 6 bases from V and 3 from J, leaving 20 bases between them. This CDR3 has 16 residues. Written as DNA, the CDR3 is TGTGCCAGCAGAACAGGGAGCCCACAGTGGGACTATGGCTACACCTTC. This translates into CASRTGSPQWDYGYTF.

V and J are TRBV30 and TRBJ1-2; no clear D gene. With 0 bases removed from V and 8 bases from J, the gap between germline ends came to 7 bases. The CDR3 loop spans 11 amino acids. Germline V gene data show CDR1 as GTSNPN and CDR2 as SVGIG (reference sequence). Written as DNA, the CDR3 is TGTGCCTGGAGTGTACTAACGGGCTACACCTTC. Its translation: CAWSVLTGYTF.

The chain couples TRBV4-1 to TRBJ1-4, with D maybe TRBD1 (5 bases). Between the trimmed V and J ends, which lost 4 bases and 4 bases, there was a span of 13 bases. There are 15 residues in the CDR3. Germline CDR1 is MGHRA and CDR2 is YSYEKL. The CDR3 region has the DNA TGCGCCAGCAGCCTACATGTAGACAGTAATGAAAAACTGTTTTTT. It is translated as CASSLHVDSNEKLFF.

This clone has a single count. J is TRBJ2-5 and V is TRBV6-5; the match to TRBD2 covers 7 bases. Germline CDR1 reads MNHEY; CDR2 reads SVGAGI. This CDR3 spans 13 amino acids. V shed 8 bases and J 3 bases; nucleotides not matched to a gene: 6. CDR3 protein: CASSRAGEETQYF. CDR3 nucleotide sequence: TGTGCCAGCTCTCGTGCGGGAGAAGAGACCCAGTACTTC.

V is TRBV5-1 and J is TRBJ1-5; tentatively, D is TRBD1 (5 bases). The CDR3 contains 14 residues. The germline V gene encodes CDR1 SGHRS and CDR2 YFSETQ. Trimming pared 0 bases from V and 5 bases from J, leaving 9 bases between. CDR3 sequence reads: CASSLVGGDQPQHF. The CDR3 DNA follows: TGCGCCAGCAGCTTGGTTGGGGGGGATCAGCCCCAGCATTTT.

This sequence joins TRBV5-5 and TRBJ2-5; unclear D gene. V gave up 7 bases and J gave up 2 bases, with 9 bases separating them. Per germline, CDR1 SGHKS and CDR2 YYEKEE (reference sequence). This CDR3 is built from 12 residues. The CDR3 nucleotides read TGTGCCAGCGGTGACTGGCAAGAGACCCAGTACTTC. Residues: CASGDWQETQYF.

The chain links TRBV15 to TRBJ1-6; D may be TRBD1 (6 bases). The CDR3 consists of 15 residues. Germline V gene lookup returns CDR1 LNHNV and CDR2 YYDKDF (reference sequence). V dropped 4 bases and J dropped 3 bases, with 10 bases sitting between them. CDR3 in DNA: TGTGCCACCAGCACCAGGACAGTCTATAATTCACCCCTCCACTTT. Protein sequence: CATSTRTVYNSPLHF.

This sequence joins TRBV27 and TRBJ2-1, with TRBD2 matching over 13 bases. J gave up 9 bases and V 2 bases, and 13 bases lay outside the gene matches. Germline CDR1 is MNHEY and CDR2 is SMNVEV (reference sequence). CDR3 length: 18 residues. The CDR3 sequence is CASSLTPLAGGPGGEQFF. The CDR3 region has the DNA TGTGCCAGCAGTTTAACCCCACTAGCGGGAGGGCCGGGGGGTGAGCAGTTCTTC.

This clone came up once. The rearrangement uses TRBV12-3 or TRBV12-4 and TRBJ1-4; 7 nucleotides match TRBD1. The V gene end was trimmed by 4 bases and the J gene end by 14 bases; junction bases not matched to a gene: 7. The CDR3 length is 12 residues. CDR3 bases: TGTGCCAGCAGTTCTAAGGGGGCGCGGCTGTTTTTT. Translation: CASSSKGARLFF.

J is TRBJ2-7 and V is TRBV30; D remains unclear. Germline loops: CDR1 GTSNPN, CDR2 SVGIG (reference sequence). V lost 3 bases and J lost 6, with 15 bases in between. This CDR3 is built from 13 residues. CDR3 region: CAWRAIRLGEQYF. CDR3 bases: TGTGCCTGGAGAGCCATACGTTTGGGCGAGCAGTACTTC.

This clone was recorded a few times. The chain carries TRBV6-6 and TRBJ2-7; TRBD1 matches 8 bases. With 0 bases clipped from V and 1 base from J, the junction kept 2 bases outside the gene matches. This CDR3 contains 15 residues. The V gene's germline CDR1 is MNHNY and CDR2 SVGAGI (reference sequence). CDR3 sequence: CASSYSGQVSYEQYF. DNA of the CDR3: TGTGCCAGCAGTTACTCGGGACAGGTTTCCTACGAGCAGTACTTC.

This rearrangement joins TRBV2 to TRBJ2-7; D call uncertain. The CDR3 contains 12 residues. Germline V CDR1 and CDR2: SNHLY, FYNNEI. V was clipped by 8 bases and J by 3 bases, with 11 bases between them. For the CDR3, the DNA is TGTGCCAGCCAAGGTGCAAGCTACGAGCAGTACTTC. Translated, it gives CASQGASYEQYF.

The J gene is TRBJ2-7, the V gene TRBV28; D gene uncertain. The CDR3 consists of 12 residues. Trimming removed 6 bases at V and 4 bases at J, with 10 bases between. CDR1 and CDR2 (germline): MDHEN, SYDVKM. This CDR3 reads CASSSTLYEQYF. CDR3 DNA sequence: TGTGCCAGCAGCTCGACCTTATACGAGCAGTACTTC.

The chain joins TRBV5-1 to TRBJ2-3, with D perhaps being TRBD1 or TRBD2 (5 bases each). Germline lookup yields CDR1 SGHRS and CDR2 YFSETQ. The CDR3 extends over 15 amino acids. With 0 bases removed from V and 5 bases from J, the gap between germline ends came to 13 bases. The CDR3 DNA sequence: TGCGCCAGCAGCTTGGGGGACCCCCGAAAAGATACGCAGTATTTT. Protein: CASSLGDPRKDTQYF.

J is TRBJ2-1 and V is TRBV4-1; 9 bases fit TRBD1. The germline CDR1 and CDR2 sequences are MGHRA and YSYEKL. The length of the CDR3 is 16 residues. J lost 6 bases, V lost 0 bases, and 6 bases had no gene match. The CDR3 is CASSQDWTGESNEQFF. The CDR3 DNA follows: TGCGCCAGCAGCCAAGATTGGACAGGGGAATCCAATGAGCAGTTCTTC.

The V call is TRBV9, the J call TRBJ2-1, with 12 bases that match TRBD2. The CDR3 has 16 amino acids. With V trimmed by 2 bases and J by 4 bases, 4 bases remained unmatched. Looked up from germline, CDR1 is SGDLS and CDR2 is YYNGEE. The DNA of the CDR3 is TGTGCCAGCAGCGTCCTAGCGGGAGGGCAGTACAATGAGCAGTTCTTC. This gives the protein CASSVLAGGQYNEQFF. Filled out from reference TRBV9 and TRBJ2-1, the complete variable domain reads DSGVTQTPKHLITATGQRVTLRCSPRSGDLSVYWYQQSLDQGLQFLIQYYNGEERAKGNILERFSAQQFPDLHSELNLSSLELGDSALYFCASSVLAGGQYNEQFFGPGTRLTVL.

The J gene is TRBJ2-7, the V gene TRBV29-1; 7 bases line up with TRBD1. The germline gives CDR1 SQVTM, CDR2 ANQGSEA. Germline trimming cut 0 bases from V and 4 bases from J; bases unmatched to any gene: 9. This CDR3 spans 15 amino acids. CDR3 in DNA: TGCAGCGTTGAAGATCCGACAGGGAAAACTTACGAGCAGTACTTC. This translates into CSVEDPTGKTYEQYF.

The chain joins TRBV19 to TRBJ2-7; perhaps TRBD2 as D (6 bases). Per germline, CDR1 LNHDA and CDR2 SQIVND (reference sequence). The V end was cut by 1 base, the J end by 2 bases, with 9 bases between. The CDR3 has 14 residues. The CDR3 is CASSIARGPYEQYF. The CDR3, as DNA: TGTGCCAGTAGTATAGCGCGGGGCCCCTACGAGCAGTACTTC.

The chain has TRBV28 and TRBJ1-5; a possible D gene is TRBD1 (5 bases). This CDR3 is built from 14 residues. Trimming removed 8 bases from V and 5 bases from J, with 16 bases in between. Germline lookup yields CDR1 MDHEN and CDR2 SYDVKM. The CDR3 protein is CASSPIGGHQPQHF. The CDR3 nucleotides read TGTGCCAGCTCCCCGATTGGGGGTCATCAGCCCCAGCATTTT.

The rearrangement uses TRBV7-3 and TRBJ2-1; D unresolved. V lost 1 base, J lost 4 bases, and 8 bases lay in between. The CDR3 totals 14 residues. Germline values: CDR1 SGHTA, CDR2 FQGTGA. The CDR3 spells CASSLSGSYNEQFF. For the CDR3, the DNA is TGTGCCAGCAGCTTAAGCGGCAGTTACAATGAGCAGTTCTTC.

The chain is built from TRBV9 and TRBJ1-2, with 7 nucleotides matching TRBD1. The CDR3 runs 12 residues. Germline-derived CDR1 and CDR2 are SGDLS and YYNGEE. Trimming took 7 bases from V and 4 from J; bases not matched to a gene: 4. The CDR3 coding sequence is TGTGCCAGCCGACAGGGTCTCTATGGCTACACCTTC. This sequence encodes CASRQGLYGYTF.

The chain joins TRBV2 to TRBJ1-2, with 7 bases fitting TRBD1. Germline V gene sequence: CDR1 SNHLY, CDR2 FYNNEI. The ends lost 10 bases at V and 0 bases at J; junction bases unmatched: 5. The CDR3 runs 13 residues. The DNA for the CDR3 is TGTGCCACACGACAGGGAACTAACTATGGCTACACCTTC. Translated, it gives CATRQGTNYGYTF.

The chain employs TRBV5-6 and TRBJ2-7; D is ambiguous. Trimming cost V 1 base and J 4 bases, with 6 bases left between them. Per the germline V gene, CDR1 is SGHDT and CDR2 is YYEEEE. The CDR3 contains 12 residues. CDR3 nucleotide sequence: TGTGCCAGCAGCTTGTACTCTTACGAGCAGTACTTC. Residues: CASSLYSYEQYF.